The 23 T cell receptor beta chains presented below share a single source sample, sequenced in a study of T cell changes during pregnancy in multiple sclerosis. Using immunoSEQ multiplex PCR, the repertoire was profiled, and TCRdb retains in-frame clones only, with some absent. The repertoire holds about 100,000 clones, with almost 95% as singletons. Source: peripheral blood, taken before pregnancy. These receptors originate from a female donor with multiple sclerosis, enrolled in a pregnancy study.

The rearrangement links TRBV27 to TRBJ1-1; no definite D call. Trimming removed 1 base from V and 4 bases from J, with 13 bases in between. The CDR3 sequence is 15 residues long. Germline V gene lookup returns CDR1 MNHEY and CDR2 SMNVEV (reference sequence). The CDR3 is CASSLWRQTPTEAFF. The CDR3 DNA reads as TGTGCCAGCAGTTTATGGCGACAAACCCCCACTGAAGCTTTCTTT.

The V call is TRBV29-1, the J call TRBJ2-7, with 7 bases that match TRBD1. The germline V gene encodes CDR1 SQVTM and CDR2 ANQGSEA. The V gene end was trimmed by 2 bases and the J gene end by 7 bases; junction bases not matched to a gene: 14. CDR3 size: 15 residues. CDR3 DNA: TGCAGCGTTGAACTGGGGCAGGGGGTAAGCCAGGAGCAGTACTTC. Translation: CSVELGQGVSQEQYF.

V gene TRBV7-9 combines with J gene TRBJ2-7; the D is unclear. Trimming stripped 4 bases from V and 4 bases from J, with 5 bases between. The CDR3 is made up of 11 amino acids. Germline V gene sequence: CDR1 SEHNR, CDR2 FQNEAQ (reference sequence). The CDR3 spells CASSSYYEQYF. The DNA of the CDR3 is TGTGCCAGCAGCTCCTATTACGAGCAGTACTTC.

This sequence joins TRBV5-1 and TRBJ2-7; 9 bases fit TRBD2. V lost 0 bases and J lost 2; bases outside the gene matches: 3. The CDR3 sequence is 15 residues long. The V gene's germline CDR1 is SGHRS and CDR2 YFSETQ. Written as DNA, the CDR3 is TGCGCCAGCAGCTTGGAGGCGGGGGGGCCCTACGAGCAGTACTTC. The encoded protein is CASSLEAGGPYEQYF.

The rearrangement links TRBV7-3 to TRBJ2-5, with D perhaps TRBD1 (7 bases). CDR3 size: 14 residues. Trimming left V 8 bases short and J 1 base short, with 14 bases between. CDR1 and CDR2 from the germline V gene are SGHTA and FQGTGA. The CDR3 protein is CASAPGGTQETQYF. The CDR3 nucleotides read TGTGCCAGCGCCCCAGGGGGGACCCAAGAGACCCAGTACTTC. The whole variable domain, remainder taken from reference TRBV7-3 and TRBJ2-5, is GAGVSQTPSNKVTEKGKYVELRCDPISGHTALYWYRQSLGQGPEFLIYFQGTGAADDSGLPNDRFFAVRPEGSVSTLKIQRTERGDSAVYLCASAPGGTQETQYFGPGTRLLVL.

The chain carries TRBV18 and TRBJ2-1, with 7 nucleotides matching TRBD1. CDR3 size: 13 residues. The V and J ends lost 3 bases and 5 bases, in that order; junction bases with no gene match: 1. Germline CDR1 reads KGHSH; CDR2 reads LQKENI. The CDR3 sequence is CASSPGQDNEQFF. The CDR3 nucleotides read TGTGCCAGCTCACCTGGACAGGACAATGAGCAGTTCTTC.

This sequence joins TRBV6-4 and TRBJ2-3; D might be TRBD1 (5 bases). The CDR3 is 14 amino acids. CDR1 is MRHNA and CDR2 is SNTAGT in the germline V gene. V lost 4 bases and J 7 bases, leaving 15 bases between the germline ends. The CDR3 reads CASSVQGPPNTQYF. For the CDR3, the DNA is TGTGCCAGCAGTGTTCAGGGCCCCCCGAATACGCAGTATTTT.

The rearrangement links TRBV19 to TRBJ2-2; TRBD1 agrees at 8 bases. The length of the CDR3 is 14 residues. Germline V gene sequence: CDR1 LNHDA, CDR2 SQIVND (reference sequence). Trimming at V came to 6 bases and at J to 4 bases, leaving 4 bases not matched to a gene. The CDR3 DNA reads as TGTGCCAGTAGCGGGACAGGTATCACCGGGGAGCTGTTTTTT. Translated: CASSGTGITGELFF.

The rearrangement uses TRBV18 and TRBJ2-7, with 7 bases that match TRBD1. The CDR3 is 18 residues long. J lost 2 bases, V lost 0 bases, and 13 bases had no gene match. The germline V gene encodes CDR1 KGHSH and CDR2 LQKENI. The CDR3 is CASSPPDRSRFVPYEQYF. CDR3 sequence (DNA): TGTGCCAGCTCACCACCGGACAGGAGCAGATTCGTACCCTACGAGCAGTACTTC.

The rearrangement uses TRBV29-1 and TRBJ1-2; 11 nucleotides agree with TRBD1. V trimming: 6 bases; J trimming: 3 bases; junction bases outside the gene matches: 3. Per germline, CDR1 SQVTM and CDR2 ANQGSEA. The CDR3 has 13 residues. As DNA, the CDR3 is TGCAGCGTGATGGACAGGGGGCACTATGGCTACACCTTC. Residues: CSVMDRGHYGYTF.

The chain combines TRBV5-4 with TRBJ2-7; 11 bases fit TRBD2. Per germline, CDR1 SGHNT and CDR2 YYREEE (reference sequence). V lost 3 bases, J lost 1 base, and 3 bases stayed unmatched. The CDR3 loop spans 15 amino acids. This CDR3 is CASSSGLAGSYEQYF. CDR3 nucleotide sequence: TGTGCCAGCAGCTCCGGACTAGCGGGTTCCTACGAGCAGTACTTC. Drawing the rest from reference TRBV5-4 and TRBJ2-7, the complete variable domain is ETGVTQSPTHLIKTRGQQVTLRCSSQSGHNTVSWYQQALGQGPQFIFQYYREEENGRGNFPPRFSGLQFPNYSSELNVNALELDDSALYLCASSSGLAGSYEQYFGPGTRLTVT.

The genes are TRBV6-6 and TRBJ1-1; 7 bases map to TRBD1. This CDR3 spans 13 amino acids. Looked up from germline, CDR1 is MNHNY and CDR2 is SVGAGI (reference sequence). J gave up 10 bases and V 6 bases, and 11 bases lay outside the gene matches. This chain's CDR3 is CASRIQGQGGAFF. The DNA of the CDR3 is TGTGCCAGCAGGATACAGGGGCAGGGGGGAGCTTTCTTT.

CDR3 sequence: CATSRFSHEQYF. The DNA for the CDR3 is TGTGCCACCAGCCGGTTTTCCCACGAGCAGTACTTC. The gene calls are TRBV15 and TRBJ2-7, with D unclear. V lost 5 bases and J lost 5, with 10 bases in between. Germline V gene sequence: CDR1 LNHNV, CDR2 YYDKDF (reference sequence). The CDR3 consists of 12 residues.

The chain combines TRBV19 with TRBJ2-7; 9 nucleotides line up with TRBD2. This CDR3 contains 19 residues. Germline V lookup: CDR1 LNHDA, CDR2 SQIVND (reference sequence). J gave up 0 bases and V 3 bases, and 15 bases lay outside the gene matches. CDR3 nucleotide sequence: TGTGCCAGTAGTATGGGGGCCTGGGGGCGAGCGGGAGGCTCCTACGAGCAGTACTTC. This gives the protein CASSMGAWGRAGGSYEQYF.

V gene TRBV19 combines with J gene TRBJ1-5, with 8 bases matching TRBD1. V trimming: 5 bases; J trimming: 2 bases; junction bases outside the gene matches: 11. The CDR3 extends over 17 amino acids. Germline V gene sequence: CDR1 LNHDA, CDR2 SQIVND (reference sequence). Written as DNA, the CDR3 is TGTGCCAGTAGTTCTGTGGACAGGGCTATTGGCAATCAGCCCCAGCATTTT. It encodes CASSSVDRAIGNQPQHF.

This rearrangement joins TRBV4-1 to TRBJ2-7, with 9 positions matching TRBD1. The germline V gene encodes CDR1 MGHRA and CDR2 YSYEKL. CDR3 length: 16 residues. V shed 5 bases, J shed 5 bases, and the junction held 13 bases outside the gene matches. For the CDR3, the DNA is TGCGCCAGCAGCTCCCGCGGGTACAGGGGGCCGCACGAGCAGTACTTC. Protein: CASSSRGYRGPHEQYF.

The rearrangement links TRBV4-1 to TRBJ2-7; 9 bases fit TRBD2. Germline CDR1 MGHRA, CDR2 YSYEKL. V was pared by 5 bases and J by 0 bases, with 2 bases of the junction left unmatched. The CDR3 runs to 14 residues. The DNA of the CDR3 is TGCGCCAGCAGCATTAGCGGGAGCTCCTACGAGCAGTACTTC. Amino acids: CASSISGSSYEQYF.

The chain carries TRBV2 and TRBJ1-5; D uncertain. CDR1 is SNHLY, CDR2 FYNNEI, per germline. This CDR3 has 15 amino acids. Between the trimmed V and J ends, which lost 3 bases and 3 bases, there was a span of 12 bases. CDR3 bases: TGTGCCAGCAGTGAGAACAGTCTTAACAATCAGCCCCAGCATTTT. Translated: CASSENSLNNQPQHF.

The rearrangement links TRBV19 to TRBJ2-4; tentatively, D is TRBD2 (5 bases). This CDR3 spans 16 amino acids. The V and J ends lost 0 bases and 0 bases respectively, with 9 bases between them. Germline V gene sequence: CDR1 LNHDA, CDR2 SQIVND (reference sequence). The CDR3, as DNA: TGTGCCAGTAGTATAGAAGCAGGACTAGCCAAAAACATTCAGTACTTC. Encoded protein: CASSIEAGLAKNIQYF.

The chain couples TRBV27 to TRBJ2-3; D not certain. Germline V gives CDR1 MNHEY, CDR2 SMNVEV (reference sequence). The CDR3 extends over 12 amino acids. With 9 bases removed from V and 2 bases from J, the gap between germline ends came to 9 bases. In DNA, the CDR3 is TGTGCCAGAGACAATTCCACAGATACGCAGTATTTT. This encodes CARDNSTDTQYF.

The V call is TRBV4-1, the J call TRBJ1-1, with D maybe TRBD1 (6 bases). This CDR3 comprises 14 residues. Trimming removed 7 bases from V and 10 bases from J, with 22 bases in between. Germline values: CDR1 MGHRA, CDR2 YSYEKL. The CDR3: CASTFGGGMGGAFF. The CDR3 coding sequence is TGCGCCAGCACCTTTGGGGGGGGCATGGGGGGAGCTTTCTTT.

A single count supports this clone. J is TRBJ1-1 and V is TRBV28; TRBD1 is a possible D gene (5 bases). The CDR3 consists of 13 residues. Deletions cut 3 bases from V and 3 bases from J, with 8 bases between. The germline gives CDR1 MDHEN, CDR2 SYDVKM. The chain's CDR3 is CASSLGGDTEAFF. The DNA of the CDR3 is TGTGCCAGCAGTTTGGGAGGGGACACTGAAGCTTTCTTT.

The rearrangement uses TRBV12-5 and TRBJ2-1, with D perhaps TRBD2 (5 bases). The V and J ends lost 9 bases and 4 bases respectively, with 10 bases between them. CDR1 LGHNT and CDR2 FRNRAP come from the germline V gene. This CDR3 has 12 amino acids. In nucleotides, the CDR3 is TGTGCTAGCGGGGAATATTACAATGAGCAGTTCTTC. It is translated as CASGEYYNEQFF. The complete variable domain, with remaining parts taken from reference TRBV12-5 and TRBJ2-1, reads DARVTQTPRHKVTEMGQEVTMRCQPILGHNTVFWYRQTMMQGLELLAYFRNRAPLDDSGMPKDRFSAEMPDATLATLKIQPSEPRDSAVYFCASGEYYNEQFFGPGTRLTVL.